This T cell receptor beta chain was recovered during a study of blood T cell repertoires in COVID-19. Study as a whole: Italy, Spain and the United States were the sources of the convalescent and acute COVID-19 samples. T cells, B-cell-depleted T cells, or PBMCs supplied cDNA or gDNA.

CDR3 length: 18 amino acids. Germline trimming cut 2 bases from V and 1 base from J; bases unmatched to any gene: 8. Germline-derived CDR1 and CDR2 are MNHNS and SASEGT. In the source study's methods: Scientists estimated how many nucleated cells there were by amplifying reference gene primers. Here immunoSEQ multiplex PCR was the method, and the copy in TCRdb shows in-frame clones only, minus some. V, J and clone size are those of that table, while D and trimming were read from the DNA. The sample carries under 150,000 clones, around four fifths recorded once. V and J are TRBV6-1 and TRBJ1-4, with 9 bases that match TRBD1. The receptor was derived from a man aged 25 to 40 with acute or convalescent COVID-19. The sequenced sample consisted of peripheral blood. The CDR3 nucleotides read TGTGCCAGCAGTGAATGGGGGACAGGGCAGCGAACTAATGAAAAACTGTTTTTT. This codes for CASSEWGTGQRTNEKLFF.